The 5 T cell receptor beta chains below come from one sample, sequenced in a study of cytomegalovirus exposure and HLA in healthy donors (dated by TCRdb to the late 2010s). The receptor library was made with the immunoSEQ multiplex PCR assay. For the multiplex PCR, a mixture combining 60 forward primers for TCR Vbeta segments and 13 reverse primers for TCR Jbeta segments was used. As stored in TCRdb, this immuneACCESS dataset retains in-frame rearrangements with V and J assigned. A fraction of the clones does not appear; measured against another copy, unresolved V genes explain less than half of the discrepancy, and the remainder lacks a known reason. Within this sample are 150,000 to 200,000 clones, with roughly 80% of them counted one time only. Jointly, the top ten make up around 2% of the sample. The sample comprised PBMCs. The receptor set was obtained from a human donor in good health.

The rearrangement links TRBV11-3 to TRBJ2-5; D ambiguous. The CDR3 loop spans 15 amino acids. The germline CDR1 and CDR2 sequences are SGHNT and YENEEA. Deletions cut 1 base from V and 4 bases from J, with 13 bases between. Here the CDR3 reads CASSLVSVPGETQYF. CDR3 bases: TGTGCCAGCAGCTTAGTTTCGGTCCCGGGAGAGACCCAGTACTTC. The variable domain in full, with the rest retrieved from reference TRBV11-3 and TRBJ2-5, is EAGVVQSPRYKIIEKKQPVAFWCNPISGHNTLYWYLQNLGQGPELLIRYENEEAVDDSQLPKDRFSAERLKGVDSTLKIQPAELGDSAVYLCASSLVSVPGETQYFGPGTRLLVL.

The chain joins TRBV19 to TRBJ1-5, with a possible D match to TRBD1 (6 bases). The V and J ends lost 5 bases and 2 bases respectively, with 16 bases between them. Germline V gives CDR1 LNHDA, CDR2 SQIVND (reference sequence). This CDR3 spans 16 amino acids. CDR3 loop: CASSSPYRVRNQPQHF. For the CDR3, the DNA is TGTGCCAGTAGTTCGCCCTACAGGGTTCGCAATCAGCCCCAGCATTTT.

This chain links TRBV14 with TRBJ1-1; D is perhaps TRBD1 (6 bases). CDR1 is SGHDN, CDR2 FVKESK, per germline. The germline V and J ends were trimmed by 4 bases and 5 bases, with 20 bases remaining between them. CDR3 size: 16 residues. CDR3: CASSPFMRGFGTEAFF. CDR3 coding DNA: TGTGCCAGCAGCCCGTTTATGAGGGGGTTTGGGACTGAAGCTTTCTTT.

This clone has only a few counts. The chain uses TRBV6-5 and TRBJ1-2; a possible D gene is TRBD1 (6 bases). The CDR3 covers 12 residues. Trimming removed 7 bases at V and 4 bases at J, with 10 bases between. Germline assignment: CDR1 MNHEY and CDR2 SVGAGI. In nucleotides, the CDR3 is TGTGCCAGCAAAACAGGGCTCTATGGCTACACCTTC. Its protein is CASKTGLYGYTF.

The chain recombines TRBV6-1 with TRBJ2-1; TRBD2 agrees at 11 bases. J lost 6 bases, V lost 0 bases, and 4 bases had no gene match. This CDR3 has 16 residues. Germline CDR1 and CDR2: MNHNS and SASEGT. The CDR3 DNA reads as TGTGCCAGCAGTGAAGCTAGCGGGGGGGCGGTCAATGAGCAGTTCTTC. It codes for CASSEASGGAVNEQFF.